This T cell receptor beta chain was identified during a study of tissue T cells after allogeneic stem cell transplantation. The V gene end was trimmed by 1 base and the J gene end by 3 bases; junction bases not matched to a gene: 1. The germline gives CDR1 NNHNN, CDR2 SYGAGS (reference sequence). This CDR3 is built from 13 residues. For this clone: Gene names follow the mouse nomenclature. The read is 1 residue too short to cover the CDR3 end, so that end is filled in from the germline J gene.

Profiling relied on immunoSEQ multiplex PCR, and the TCRdb table lists in-frame clones only, not all of them. The sample has 45,000 to 50,000 clones, 73% seen once; the top ten hold 0.7%. V gene TRBV13-2 combines with J gene TRBJ2-7, with 7 bases matching TRBD1. The clonotype comes from a pool of C57BL/6 mice in good health. Sequences were obtained from sorted cells pooled from one or two spleens. The CDR3 reads CASGDSGGYEQYF. CDR3 bases read: TGTGCCAGCGGTGATTCAGGGGGCTATGAACAGTAC.